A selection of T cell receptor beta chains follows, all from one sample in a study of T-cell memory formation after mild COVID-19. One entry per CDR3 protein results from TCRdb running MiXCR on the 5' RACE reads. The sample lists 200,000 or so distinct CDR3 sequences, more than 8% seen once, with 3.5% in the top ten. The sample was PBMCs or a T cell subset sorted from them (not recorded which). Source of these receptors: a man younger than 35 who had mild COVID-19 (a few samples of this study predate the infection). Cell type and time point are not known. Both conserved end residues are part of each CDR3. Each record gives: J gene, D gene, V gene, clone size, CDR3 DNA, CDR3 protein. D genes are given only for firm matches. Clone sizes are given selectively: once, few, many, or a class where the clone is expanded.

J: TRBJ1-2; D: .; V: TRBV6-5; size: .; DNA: TGTGCCAGCAGCATACGGGACGGACTATATGGCTACACCTTC; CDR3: CASSIRDGLYGYTF
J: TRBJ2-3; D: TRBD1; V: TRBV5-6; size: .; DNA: TGTGCCAGCAGCCCCTCGACAGGGGGGGATACGCAGTATTTT; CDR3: CASSPSTGGDTQYF
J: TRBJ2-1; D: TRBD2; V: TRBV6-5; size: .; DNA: TGTGCCAGCTTCGTCCGGCGGGGGGGCTCCTACAATGAGCAGTTCTTC; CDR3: CASFVRRGGSYNEQFF
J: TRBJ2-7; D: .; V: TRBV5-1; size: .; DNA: TGCGCCAGCAGCCCACTAGGGCAGCGCACCTACGAGCAGTACTTC; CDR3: CASSPLGQRTYEQYF
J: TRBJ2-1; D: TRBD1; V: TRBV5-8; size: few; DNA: TGTGCCAGCGCCCGGACAGGTTACAATGAGCAGTTCTTC; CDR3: CASARTGYNEQFF
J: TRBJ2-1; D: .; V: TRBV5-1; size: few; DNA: TGCGCCAGCAGCTCTACCCCCACAGCGAGCTCCTACAATGAGCAGTTCTTC; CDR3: CASSSTPTASSYNEQFF
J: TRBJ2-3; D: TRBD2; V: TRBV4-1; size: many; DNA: TGCGCCAGCAGCCAACCCACTAGCGGGGCGACAGATACGCAGTATTTT; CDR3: CASSQPTSGATDTQYF
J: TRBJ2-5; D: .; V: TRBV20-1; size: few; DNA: TGCAGTGCTAGAGAGTGGGGCCGCTTGGAGACCCAGTACTTC; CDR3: CSAREWGRLETQYF
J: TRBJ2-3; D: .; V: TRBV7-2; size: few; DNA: TGTGCCAGCAGCTTAGCGCCGAATCTCGGCACGCAGTATTTT; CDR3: CASSLAPNLGTQYF
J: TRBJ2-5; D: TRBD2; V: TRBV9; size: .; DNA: TGTGCCAGCAGCTTGGGACTAGCAATCAAGACCCAGTACTTC; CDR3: CASSLGLAIKTQYF
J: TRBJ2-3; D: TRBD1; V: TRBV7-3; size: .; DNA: TGTGCCAGCAGCTCCGGGACAGCTCACGATACGCAGTATTTT; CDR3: CASSSGTAHDTQYF
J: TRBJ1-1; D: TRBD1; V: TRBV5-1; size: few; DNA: TGCGCCAGCAGCTACGGACAGGGACTCGTTCGGAACACTGAAGCTTTCTTT; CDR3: CASSYGQGLVRNTEAFF
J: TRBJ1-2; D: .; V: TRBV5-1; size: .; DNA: TGCGCCAGCAGCAACCCCCCCGGGACGGATGGCTACACCTTC; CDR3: CASSNPPGTDGYTF
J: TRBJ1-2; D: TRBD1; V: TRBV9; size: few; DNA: TGTGCCAGCAGCGTTCCGGGACAGGGGGATTATGGCTACACCTTC; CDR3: CASSVPGQGDYGYTF
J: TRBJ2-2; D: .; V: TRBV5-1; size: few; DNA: TGCGCCAGCAGGTTTACCGGGGAGCTGTTTTTT; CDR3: CASRFTGELFF
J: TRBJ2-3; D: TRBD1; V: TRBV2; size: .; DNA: TGTGCCAGCAGTGAAGCTTCACAGGGACAGTGGAGCACAGATACGCAGTATTTT; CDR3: CASSEASQGQWSTDTQYF
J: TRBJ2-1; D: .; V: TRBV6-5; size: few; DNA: TGTGCCAGCAGGGTTCCGGGATCAAGGCTTAATGAGCAGTTCTTC; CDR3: CASRVPGSRLNEQFF
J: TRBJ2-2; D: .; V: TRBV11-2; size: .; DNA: TGTGCCAGCAGTATTAGGGGGGTAAGGCGGACCGGGGAGCTGTTTTTT; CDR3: CASSIRGVRRTGELFF
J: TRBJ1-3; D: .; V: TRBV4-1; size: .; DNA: TGCGCCAGTAACAGGGTCGCCGGGGGTGGAAACACCATATATTTT; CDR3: CASNRVAGGGNTIYF
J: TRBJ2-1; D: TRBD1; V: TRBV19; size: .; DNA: TGTGCCAGTAGCGAGACAGGGATCTACAATGAGCAGTTCTTC; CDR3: CASSETGIYNEQFF
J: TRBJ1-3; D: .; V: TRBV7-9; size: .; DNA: TGTGCCAGCAACAGTGAACCCTCTGGAAACACCATATATTTT; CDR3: CASNSEPSGNTIYF
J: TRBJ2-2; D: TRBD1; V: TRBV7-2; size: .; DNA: TGTGCCAGCAGCTCAGGGGACAGGTTCGGGGAGCTGTTTTTT; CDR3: CASSSGDRFGELFF
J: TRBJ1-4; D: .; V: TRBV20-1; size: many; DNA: TGCAGTGCTTCCCTGGGGGACGGCGGCGAAAAACTGTTTTTT; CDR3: CSASLGDGGEKLFF
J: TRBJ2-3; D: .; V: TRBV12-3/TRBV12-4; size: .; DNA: TGTGCCAGCAGTCCCCCCCTCCCTACGCAGTATTTT; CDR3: CASSPPLPTQYF
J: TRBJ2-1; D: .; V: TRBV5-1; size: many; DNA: TGCGCCAGCAGCCCCCGGGACGCAAATGAGCAGTTCTTC; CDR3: CASSPRDANEQFF
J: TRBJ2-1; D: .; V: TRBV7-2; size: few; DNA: TGTGCCAGCAGCTCCTACACGGGAGAGCAGTTCTTC; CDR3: CASSSYTGEQFF
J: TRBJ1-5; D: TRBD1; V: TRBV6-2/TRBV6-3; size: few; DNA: TGTGCCAGGAGGGACAGACTCAATCAGCCCCAGCATTTT; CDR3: CARRDRLNQPQHF
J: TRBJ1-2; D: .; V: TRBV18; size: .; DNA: TGTGCCAGCTCACCGGGGGACGGGAAGGGGAACTATGGCTACACCTTC; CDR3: CASSPGDGKGNYGYTF
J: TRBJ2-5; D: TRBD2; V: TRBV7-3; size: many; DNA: TGTGCCAGCAGCTCTTCAGCCGGGACTAGCGGGGGTCCGCCGGGGACCCAGTACTTC; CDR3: CASSSSAGTSGGPPGTQYF
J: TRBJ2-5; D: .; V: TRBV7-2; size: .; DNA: TGTGCCAGCAGCGTGGGCCCATCCCGGTACTTC; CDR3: CASSVGPSRYF
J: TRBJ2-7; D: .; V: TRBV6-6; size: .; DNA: TGTGCCAGCAGTTCGATAGCGTCAAACTACGAGCAGTACTTC; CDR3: CASSSIASNYEQYF
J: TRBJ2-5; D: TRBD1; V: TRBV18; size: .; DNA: TGTGCCAGCTCACCAACCTACAGGGGCTCAGAGACCCAGTACTTC; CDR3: CASSPTYRGSETQYF